This entry lists 16 T cell receptor beta chains sequenced from one sample in a study of metastatic and nonmetastatic thyroid tumors. No treatment had been given to any patient before thyroid surgery. Through MiXCR, TCRdb re-clonotyped the PCR reads. This table has tens of thousands of clones, approximately 12% appearing once. The sequencing input was tumor tissue. These receptors were obtained from a female donor with papillary thyroid cancer or a benign thyroid nodule (not recorded which). Some clones in this sample may be carry-over from other donors' samples.

This clone is medium-sized (0.01 to 0.1%). Written as DNA, the CDR3 is TGTGCCAGCAGCAACCGACAGGGGGCGCGTCAAGAGCAGTACTTC. This codes for CASSNRQGARQEQYF. J is TRBJ2-7 and V is TRBV11-2, with 10 bases fitting TRBD1. Germline V gene data show CDR1 as SGHAT and CDR2 as FQNNGV. This CDR3 region has 15 residues. V was clipped by 5 bases and J by 7 bases; unmatched bases: 11.

This clone was counted ten times or more. This chain links TRBV7-9 with TRBJ2-5; 11 bases fit TRBD2. Germline-derived CDR1 and CDR2 are SEHNR and FQNEAQ (reference sequence). The CDR3 covers 14 residues. Losses at the gene ends were 5 bases for V and 3 bases for J; bases not matched to a gene: 2. The CDR3: CASSELAGEETQYF. The DNA for the CDR3 is TGTGCCAGCAGCGAACTAGCGGGAGAAGAGACCCAGTACTTC.

This clone was recorded many times. V and J are TRBV29-1 and TRBJ2-1; D may correspond to TRBD1 or TRBD2 (5 bases each). The germline gives CDR1 SQVTM, CDR2 ANQGSEA. The length of the CDR3 is 15 residues. Trimming removed 1 base from V and 0 bases from J, with 10 bases in between. CDR3 region: CSVEGARGSYNEQFF. The CDR3 DNA reads as TGCAGCGTTGAAGGGGCGAGGGGCTCCTACAATGAGCAGTTCTTC.

On this clone: The germline gene is not matched at one end of the junction; a read error may be the cause. The chain uses TRBV12-3 or TRBV12-4 and TRBJ2-7; D is unresolved. CDR3 length equals 15 residues. The CDR3 DNA reads TGTGCCAGCATTTTATGTTTAAGCACCACCTACGAGCAGTACTTC. The encoded protein is CASILCLSTTYEQYF.

This clone showed up many times. V is TRBV7-8 and J is TRBJ2-2; the D gene could be TRBD1 or TRBD2 (5 bases each). Germline V gene data show CDR1 as SGHVS and CDR2 as FQNEAQ. The V gene lost 4 bases and the J gene lost 4 bases, with 10 bases spanning the gap. This CDR3 comprises 14 residues. The CDR3 loop is CASSYGASTGELFF. DNA for the CDR3: TGTGCCAGCAGCTACGGGGCCAGCACCGGGGAGCTGTTTTTT.

This clone was recorded at least ten times. This chain uses TRBV20-1 with TRBJ2-7; D unresolved. V lost 0 bases to trimming and J lost 11 bases, with 14 bases between them. The CDR3 extends over 12 amino acids. The germline CDR1 and CDR2 sequences are DFQATT and SNEGSKA (reference sequence). The CDR3, as DNA: TGCAGTGCTAGAGATTCCATACGAATGAAGTACTTC. This encodes CSARDSIRMKYF.

This clone was observed at least ten times. Just one base apart from a much larger clone, this may be a read error. V and J are TRBV7-6 and TRBJ2-1; weak D call: TRBD2 (5 bases). CDR3 length: 16 amino acids. CDR1 is SGHVS and CDR2 is FNYEAQ in the germline V gene. The CDR3 coding sequence is TGTGCCAGCAGCTTAACAGCGGAATCCTCCTACAATGGGCAGTTCTTC. Its protein product is CASSLTAESSYNGQFF.

This clone showed up many times. V is TRBV5-4 and J is TRBJ1-3; D unresolved. Per the germline V gene, CDR1 is SGHNT and CDR2 is YYREEE (reference sequence). The V end was cut by 0 bases, the J end by 1 base, with 8 bases between. The CDR3 runs to 15 residues. CDR3 region: CASSLAGPSGNTIYF. In DNA, the CDR3 is TGTGCCAGCAGCTTGGCCGGGCCGTCTGGAAACACCATATATTTT.

This clone has at least ten counts. V is TRBV30 and J is TRBJ1-2; 10 bases fit TRBD1. This CDR3 contains 15 residues. Unmatched junction bases numbered 7, after V lost 2 bases and J lost 4 bases. Germline values: CDR1 GTSNPN, CDR2 SVGIG (reference sequence). The CDR3 DNA reads as TGTGCCTGGAGTCGGGGACAGGGGTTCGTCTATGGCTACACCTTC. Protein sequence: CAWSRGQGFVYGYTF.

This clone has a count of ten or more. V gene TRBV12-3 or TRBV12-4 combines with J gene TRBJ2-5, with D possibly TRBD1 on 6 matching bases. The CDR3 is made up of 13 amino acids. The germline V and J ends were trimmed by 6 bases and 5 bases, with 13 bases remaining between them. This CDR3 reads CASRRGQRETQYF. The CDR3 DNA follows: TGTGCCAGCAGGAGAGGACAGAGGGAGACCCAGTACTTC.

Ten or more counts support this clone. This chain uses TRBV29-1 with TRBJ1-5; 8 nucleotides line up with TRBD1. Germline V gene lookup returns CDR1 SQVTM and CDR2 ANQGSEA. This CDR3 is built from 14 residues. The ends lost 6 bases at V and 2 bases at J; junction bases unmatched: 6. CDR3 amino acids: CSVADRGGNQPQHF. In DNA form, the CDR3 reads TGCAGCGTGGCCGACAGGGGAGGCAATCAGCCCCAGCATTTT.

Ten or more counts support this clone. V is TRBV20-1 and J is TRBJ1-3, with D possibly TRBD1 on 5 matching bases. The CDR3 extends over 16 amino acids. CDR1 and CDR2 from the germline V gene are DFQATT and SNEGSKA (reference sequence). The V and J ends lost 2 bases and 0 bases respectively, with 14 bases between them. Here the CDR3 reads CSARFGGGSSGNTIYF. For the CDR3, the DNA is TGCAGTGCTAGATTCGGGGGGGGAAGCTCTGGAAACACCATATATTTT.

A note on this clone: The CDR3 does not end in the conserved phenylalanine or tryptophan, so this is likely a read error. The chain employs TRBV27 and TRBJ2-7; 10 bases are a match to TRBD2. The CDR3 loop spans 17 amino acids. V gave up 6 bases and J gave up 2 bases; unmatched junction bases: 13. Germline V lookup: CDR1 MNHEY, CDR2 SMNVEV (reference sequence). Written as DNA, the CDR3 is TGTGCCAGCAGCCGTGGGACTAGCGAGCACTCGACCTACGAGCAGTACTTA. Protein product: CASSRGTSEHSTYEQYL.

In this sample, this clone turned up many times. V is TRBV11-2 and J is TRBJ1-2, with D possibly being TRBD1 (6 bases). The CDR3 is made up of 15 amino acids. CDR1 SGHAT and CDR2 FQNNGV come from the germline V gene. Trimming removed 0 bases at V and 4 bases at J, with 12 bases between. The DNA for the CDR3 is TGTGCCAGCAGCTTAGATCAGGGACACGGCTATGGCTACACCTTC. This gives the protein CASSLDQGHGYGYTF.

This clone was seen many times. The chain has TRBV20-1 and TRBJ1-4; a possible D gene is TRBD1 (6 bases). This CDR3 is built from 18 residues. Germline assignment: CDR1 DFQATT and CDR2 SNEGSKA (reference sequence). V was pared by 2 bases and J by 4 bases, with 23 bases between. The CDR3 region is CSARPILGGPTFNEKLFF. The CDR3 region has the DNA TGCAGTGCTAGACCCATATTAGGGGGACCAACTTTTAATGAAAAACTGTTTTTT.

This clone was counted ten times or more. The chain recombines TRBV30 with TRBJ1-2; 8 bases are shared with TRBD1. There are 12 residues in the CDR3. Germline V gives CDR1 GTSNPN, CDR2 SVGIG (reference sequence). Written as DNA, the CDR3 is TGTGCTTCAAAGACAGGGGCGGTTGGCTACACCTTC. Its protein product is CASKTGAVGYTF.